This T cell receptor (beta chain) is from a study of cytomegalovirus exposure and HLA in healthy donors. The CDR3 length is 17 residues. The germline gives CDR1 MGHRA, CDR2 YSYEKL. The trim removed 4 bases at V and 3 bases at J, leaving 12 bases unmatched. Study-level findings and limits: One later analysis, an examination of the 120 or so validation repertoires, found that first-cohort TCR clusters tended to co-occur in them. The classifier reportedly diagnosed cytomegalovirus status with high sensitivity and specificity. The authors enumerated over 150 TCR beta chains as linked to cytomegalovirus.

It was the 120-subject validation cohort, separate from the approximately 680-subject first cohort, to which the donors belonged. Comment on this clone: Its target is unknown.

Assay used: immunoSEQ multiplex PCR; TCRdb lists only in-frame clones, some missing. The sample has approximately 170,000 clones, 84% seen once; the top ten hold about 10%. The chain joins TRBV4-1 to TRBJ2-7; 10 positions match TRBD1. Sequenced material: PBMCs. The receptor was derived from a man younger than 40 in good health and CMV-seropositive. CDR3 DNA sequence: TGCGCCAGCAGCCGGGGACACCGACAGGGGGCTATCTACGAGCAGTACTTC. Translated, it gives CASSRGHRQGAIYEQYF.